These T cell receptor beta chains were read from a single sample in a study of cytomegalovirus exposure and HLA in healthy donors. TCRdb keeps only in-frame clones here, not all; method: immunoSEQ multiplex PCR. The sample yields roughly 100,000 clones, about 85% seen once. Sequencing used PBMCs. All receptors come from a female donor in good health and CMV-seropositive. Each CDR3 is given with its conserved first and last residue. A D gene is named only where the DNA matches it firmly. A row's size may be missing; if present it is once, few, many or a size class.

DNA,CDR3,V,size,J,D
TGTGCCAGCAGTAAACTAGCGGGGCGCGAGACCCAGTACTTC,CASSKLAGRETQYF,TRBV6-5,NA,TRBJ2-5,TRBD2
TGCGCCAGCAGCTTCAGAAGCTCCTATAATTCACCCCTCCACTTT,CASSFRSSYNSPLHF,TRBV5-1,NA,TRBJ1-6,NA
TGTGCCTGGAGCACCGCGGGGGAAGGTACGCAGTATTTT,CAWSTAGEGTQYF,TRBV30,NA,TRBJ2-3,TRBD2
TGTGCCAGTAGTTCCGGGACACCCTTTGTGCAGTTCTTC,CASSSGTPFVQFF,TRBV19,NA,TRBJ2-1,NA
TGTGCCAGTCTAGCGAGGTACAATGAGCAGTTCTTC,CASLARYNEQFF,TRBV19,NA,TRBJ2-1,NA
TGCGCGGTGTTAAGTAGGACTGAAGCTTTCTTT,CAVLSRTEAFF,TRBV6-5,NA,TRBJ1-1,NA
TGTGCCAGCAGCGGTCCGGGACTAGGAGGGGAGACCCAGTACTTC,CASSGPGLGGETQYF,TRBV5-6,few,TRBJ2-5,TRBD2
TGTGCCTGGAAACAGGGGAAGAATGAAAAACTGTTTTTT,CAWKQGKNEKLFF,TRBV30,NA,TRBJ1-4,TRBD1
TGTGCCAGCGGAGACAGGGTTGGATCCTACAATGAGCAGTTCTTC,CASGDRVGSYNEQFF,TRBV25-1,once,TRBJ2-1,TRBD1
TGTGCCTGGAGTGTCCAGAAACAGTCCCTTCCGGGACTCGATACCTACGAGCAGTACTTC,CAWSVQKQSLPGLDTYEQYF,TRBV30,NA,TRBJ2-7,NA
TGCGCCAGCAGTGAGTTTAGGGGAACGAACACTGAAGCTTTCTTT,CASSEFRGTNTEAFF,TRBV10-1,NA,TRBJ1-1,NA
TGTGCCAGCAGCTTACCAGGGGTAAACTATGGCTACACCTTC,CASSLPGVNYGYTF,TRBV7-2,NA,TRBJ1-2,NA
TGTGCCAGCAGTTACCGTTTGGGGCACTACGAGCAGTACTTC,CASSYRLGHYEQYF,TRBV6-5,NA,TRBJ2-7,NA
TGTGCCAGTAGTAACCCGACAGGGTTGAGGTACGAGCAGTACTTC,CASSNPTGLRYEQYF,TRBV19,NA,TRBJ2-7,TRBD1
TGTGCCAGCAGCTTTGCAGAAGATCAGCCCCAGCATTTT,CASSFAEDQPQHF,TRBV7-9,few,TRBJ1-5,NA
TGTGCCAGCGGACTTACAGGGGGCGCAGAGTATGGCTACACCTTC,CASGLTGGAEYGYTF,TRBV6-5,once,TRBJ1-2,TRBD1
TGTGCCAGTTTCCGAGCGGATTTGAACACTGAAGCTTTCTTT,CASFRADLNTEAFF,TRBV6-6,NA,TRBJ1-1,NA
TGTGCCAGCAGTCTCGGACAGCGCTATGGCTACACCTTC,CASSLGQRYGYTF,TRBV27,NA,TRBJ1-2,NA
TGTGCCAGCAGTTTATCGGCTAGCGGGGTAATCGAGCAGTACTTC,CASSLSASGVIEQYF,TRBV27,NA,TRBJ2-7,TRBD2
TGTGCCAGCAGTGATGGCGGGCGTCCGTACTTC,CASSDGGRPYF,TRBV2,NA,TRBJ2-5,NA
TGTGCCTGGACCCAACTAGCGGGAGTGGGAGATACGCAGTATTTT,CAWTQLAGVGDTQYF,TRBV30,NA,TRBJ2-3,TRBD2
TGTGCCAGCAGCGTAGTACACAGGGTATCCAACACCGGGGAGCTGTTTTTT,CASSVVHRVSNTGELFF,TRBV9,few,TRBJ2-2,NA
TGTGCCAGTAGTATTGTTTTTCTAGCGGGGGATACAGATACGCAGTATTTT,CASSIVFLAGDTDTQYF,TRBV19,once,TRBJ2-3,TRBD2
TGTGCCAGCAGTGCCTCAGGGGTCCATCAGCCCCAGCATTTT,CASSASGVHQPQHF,TRBV6-5,NA,TRBJ1-5,NA
TGCACCAGCAGCCAAGCTAGCGGTCATGAGCAGTTCTTC,CTSSQASGHEQFF,TRBV1,NA,TRBJ2-1,NA
TGTGCCAGTAGTATAGCCGTGGCAGGGCCTGAAGCTTTCTTT,CASSIAVAGPEAFF,TRBV19,once,TRBJ1-1,NA
TGTGCCAGCTCGCCCGGGAGCCCCCCCTACGAGCAGTACTTC,CASSPGSPPYEQYF,TRBV18,once,TRBJ2-7,NA
TGTGCCAGCAGCTGGGGTTGGACTAGCGGGGGCGAGACCCAGTACTTC,CASSWGWTSGGETQYF,TRBV5-6,few,TRBJ2-5,TRBD2
TGTGCCAGTAGTCCCCTCAGGGGGACCGGAGCTTTCTTT,CASSPLRGTGAFF,TRBV19,NA,TRBJ1-1,TRBD1
TGTGCCAGCAGCGCCTTAGGGGGGGGGAACACTGAAGCTTTCTTT,CASSALGGGNTEAFF,TRBV4-2,NA,TRBJ1-1,NA
TGCGCCAGCAGGGGAGGGAGCTCCTACGAGCAGTACTTC,CASRGGSSYEQYF,TRBV10-2,NA,TRBJ2-7,TRBD2
TGCAGCGTTGAAGATCGGGGTATTCGGCATTTT,CSVEDRGIRHF,TRBV29-1,NA,TRBJ1-5,NA
TGTGCCAGTAGTACCCCCCGACAGGAAGGTTACGGAAACACCATATATTTT,CASSTPRQEGYGNTIYF,TRBV19,NA,TRBJ1-3,NA
TGTGCCAGCAGCCTTAGACAGGGGACGGGAAATGAAAAACTGTTTTTT,CASSLRQGTGNEKLFF,TRBV28,NA,TRBJ1-4,TRBD1
TGTGCCAGTAGTGCCGACAGAGAATTAGGCCCAGAATCCCACTATGGCTACACCTTC,CASSADRELGPESHYGYTF,TRBV19,NA,TRBJ1-2,NA
TGCGCCAGCAGCCCGGGACTAGCGGGGGGGGTGTACGAGCAGTACTTC,CASSPGLAGGVYEQYF,TRBV5-1,NA,TRBJ2-7,TRBD2
TGTGCCAGCAGCCCGGGCCCGGGCGGGGAGGAGCAGTACTTC,CASSPGPGGEEQYF,TRBV7-3,few,TRBJ2-7,NA
TGTGCCAGCAGCTTAGCTAGCGGGGGGCAGACCCAGTACTTC,CASSLASGGQTQYF,TRBV7-2,NA,TRBJ2-5,TRBD2
TGTGCCAGCAGCTTAGATAGGGGACAGGGGGCTGGCAATGAGCAGTTCTTC,CASSLDRGQGAGNEQFF,TRBV11-3,NA,TRBJ2-1,TRBD1
TGTGCCAGCAGCCTGGGACAGTTTGGAGGCTACACCTTC,CASSLGQFGGYTF,TRBV28,few,TRBJ1-2,TRBD1
TGTGCCAGCAGCACGACAGGAGTTACCCAATCAGCCAAAAACATTCAGTACTTC,CASSTTGVTQSAKNIQYF,TRBV5-4,once,TRBJ2-4,NA
TGCGCCAGCAGCTTGGCCAGGAACACCGGGGAGCTGTTTTTT,CASSLARNTGELFF,TRBV5-1,NA,TRBJ2-2,NA
TGCGCCAGCACGGGAGGGGGTGACACCGGGGAGCTGTTTTTT,CASTGGGDTGELFF,TRBV5-1,NA,TRBJ2-2,TRBD2
TGTGCCAGCAGCTTGTCCCGGAGAAACACTGAAGCTTTCTTT,CASSLSRRNTEAFF,TRBV5-4,NA,TRBJ1-1,NA
TGCGCCAGCAGCCCAGACAGCTCTGGGGCCAACGTCCTGACTTTC,CASSPDSSGANVLTF,TRBV10-1,once,TRBJ2-6,NA
TGTGCCAGCAGCCAAGCAGGGTTGGGCTACACCTTC,CASSQAGLGYTF,TRBV4-2,NA,TRBJ1-2,NA
TGTGCCAGCAGTCGGACTAGCGGGTCGTACAATGAGCAGTTCTTC,CASSRTSGSYNEQFF,TRBV6-4,NA,TRBJ2-1,TRBD2
TGTGCCAGCAGTGATCCCTTAACTAGCGGGGGGCCCCGGGGCACAGATACGCAGTATTTT,CASSDPLTSGGPRGTDTQYF,TRBV2,NA,TRBJ2-3,TRBD2
TGCAGCGTTGAGATGCGGGAGGGTCACACCGGGGAGCTGTTTTTT,CSVEMREGHTGELFF,TRBV29-1,NA,TRBJ2-2,TRBD2
TGTGCCAGTAGAGTCTCAGGGGGCAGGGAGACCCAGTACTTC,CASRVSGGRETQYF,TRBV19,NA,TRBJ2-5,TRBD1
TGTGCCAGCACGGGTCCCCTGGCTGAAGCTTTCTTT,CASTGPLAEAFF,TRBV27,NA,TRBJ1-1,NA
TGTGCCAGCAGTTTATTGCCCTTAGCGGGAGGGGTAATCAATGAGCAGTTCTTC,CASSLLPLAGGVINEQFF,TRBV28,NA,TRBJ2-1,TRBD2
TGTGCCAGCGTGCGGGCAAACCGGGACTATGGCTACCCCTTC,CASVRANRDYGYPF,TRBV6-6,NA,TRBJ1-2,NA